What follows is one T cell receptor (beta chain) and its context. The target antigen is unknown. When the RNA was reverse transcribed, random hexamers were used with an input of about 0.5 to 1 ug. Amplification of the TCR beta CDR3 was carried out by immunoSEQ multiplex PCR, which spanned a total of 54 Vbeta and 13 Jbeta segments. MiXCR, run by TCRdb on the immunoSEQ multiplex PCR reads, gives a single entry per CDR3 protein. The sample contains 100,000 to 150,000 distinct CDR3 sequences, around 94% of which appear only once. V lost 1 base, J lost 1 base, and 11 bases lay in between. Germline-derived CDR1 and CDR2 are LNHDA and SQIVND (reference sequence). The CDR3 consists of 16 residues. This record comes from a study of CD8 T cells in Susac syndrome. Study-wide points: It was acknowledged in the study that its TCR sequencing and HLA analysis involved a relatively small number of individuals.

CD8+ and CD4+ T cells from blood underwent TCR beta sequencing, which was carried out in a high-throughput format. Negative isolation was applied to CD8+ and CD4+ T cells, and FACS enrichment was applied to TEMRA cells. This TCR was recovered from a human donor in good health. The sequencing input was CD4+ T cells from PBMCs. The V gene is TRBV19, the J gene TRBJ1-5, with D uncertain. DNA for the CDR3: TGTGCCAGTAGTATAGTAGGGCTGGGAAGCAATCAGCCCCAGCATTTT. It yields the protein CASSIVGLGSNQPQHF. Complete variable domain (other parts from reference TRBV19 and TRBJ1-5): DGGITQSPKYLFRKEGQNVTLSCEQNLNHDAMYWYRQDPGQGLRLIYYSQIVNDFQKGDIAEGYSVSREKKESFPLTVTSAQKNPTAFYLCASSIVGLGSNQPQHFGDGTRLSIL.